One and the same sample provided the 4 T cell receptor beta chains below, sequenced in a study of shared clonotypes between healthy human individuals. As defined, naive CD8 cells were CD45RO-negative and positively selected for CCR7, with terminally differentiated effector memory CD45RA+ cells excluded. Sequenced by immunoSEQ multiplex PCR; TCRdb stores in-frame clones only, minus some. The sample includes millions of clones, about 94% of them seen just once. The material sequenced was naive CD8+ T cells sorted from blood. These receptors all stem from a man younger than 30 in good health.

This chain connects TRBV4-3 to TRBJ2-7; D not certain. The V end lost 0 bases, the J end lost 5 bases, and 17 bases lay between the germline ends. This CDR3 comprises 16 residues. The V gene's germline CDR1 is LGHNA and CDR2 YSLEER. CDR3 amino acids: CASSQDLGLEADEQYF. In nucleotides, the CDR3 is TGCGCCAGCAGCCAAGATCTCGGGCTAGAGGCGGACGAGCAGTACTTC.

J is TRBJ1-2 and V is TRBV2; tentatively, D is TRBD1 (5 bases). Trimming stripped 2 bases from V and 3 bases from J, with 13 bases between. CDR1 is SNHLY, CDR2 FYNNEI, per germline. The CDR3 spans 15 residues. The CDR3 region is CASSEFGQGYYGYTF. The CDR3 coding sequence is TGTGCCAGCAGTGAATTCGGTCAGGGCTACTATGGCTACACCTTC.

The chain uses TRBV2 and TRBJ2-1, with D hard to call. Trimming left V 3 bases short and J 2 bases short, with 11 bases between. CDR1 is SNHLY and CDR2 is FYNNEI in the germline V gene. The CDR3 runs 15 residues. The CDR3 spells CASSDLTETYNEQFF. The CDR3 coding sequence is TGTGCCAGCAGTGACTTAACGGAGACCTACAATGAGCAGTTCTTC.

This clone was seen once. The rearrangement uses TRBV27 and TRBJ1-2; 10 nucleotides line up with TRBD1. The CDR3 is 16 amino acids. V lost 3 bases to trimming and J lost 5 bases; unmatched junction nucleotides: 9. CDR1 is MNHEY, CDR2 SMNVEV, per germline (reference sequence). The CDR3, as DNA: TGTGCCAGCAGTTTCTCCTTAGGGACAGGGGAGTATGGCTACACCTTC. Translating gives CASSFSLGTGEYGYTF.